The 14 T cell receptor beta chains reported below all come from one sample, sequenced in a study of cytomegalovirus exposure and HLA in healthy donors (dated by TCRdb to the late 2010s). The library was built by means of the immunoSEQ multiplex PCR assay. For the multiplex PCR, a mixture combining 60 forward primers for TCR Vbeta segments and 13 reverse primers for TCR Jbeta segments was used. The clones in this table, taken by TCRdb from immuneACCESS, are in-frame only. Not every clone is retained; where verified, under half of the shortfall comes from an unresolved V gene, and the cause of the rest is unknown. The table for this sample records approximately 110,000 clones. The top ten clonotypes cover 0.5% to 0.7% of the sample. The sample comprised PBMCs. The receptors originated from a man aged 45-60 years in good health and CMV-seronegative.

The rearrangement uses TRBV9 and TRBJ2-2, with 7 nucleotides matching TRBD2. Trimming at V came to 6 bases and at J to 4 bases, leaving 6 bases not matched to a gene. This CDR3 region has 14 residues. The V gene's germline CDR1 is SGDLS and CDR2 YYNGEE. The CDR3 region has the DNA TGTGCCAGCAAGTGGAGGGAGGGCACCGGGGAGCTGTTTTTT. This translates into CASKWREGTGELFF.

This chain connects TRBV7-2 to TRBJ1-3; 7 positions agree with TRBD1. The CDR3 extends over 15 amino acids. The V gene end was trimmed by 5 bases and the J gene end by 4 bases; junction bases not matched to a gene: 8. The germline V gene encodes CDR1 SGHTA and CDR2 FQGNSA. CDR3 residues: CASSAHRGQGNTIYF. The CDR3 coding sequence is TGTGCCAGCAGCGCCCACAGGGGACAAGGAAACACCATATATTTT.

The chain links TRBV15 to TRBJ2-5, with D unclear. There are 14 residues in the CDR3. Trimming left V 6 bases short and J 4 bases short, with 15 bases between. Germline V gives CDR1 LNHNV, CDR2 YYDKDF (reference sequence). The CDR3, as DNA: TGTGCCACCAGTGTTCGTAGGAGTGGAGAGACCCAGTACTTC. Protein: CATSVRRSGETQYF.

The chain employs TRBV15 and TRBJ2-7; unclear D gene. The CDR3 spans 13 residues. Trimming cost V 5 bases and J 1 base, with 9 bases left between them. Germline V CDR1 and CDR2: LNHNV, YYDKDF (reference sequence). DNA of the CDR3: TGTGCCACCAGCTACCAGAAATCCTACGAGCAGTACTTC. Its translation: CATSYQKSYEQYF.

The chain recombines TRBV5-4 with TRBJ1-2, with a weak D call TRBD1 (5 bases). CDR1 is SGHNT, CDR2 YYREEE, per germline (reference sequence). Trimming left V 4 bases short and J 3 bases short, with 16 bases between. This CDR3 region has 15 residues. CDR3 in amino acids: CASSTTAPGDYGYTF. CDR3 sequence (DNA): TGTGCCAGCAGCACGACAGCTCCGGGGGACTATGGCTACACCTTC.

The CDR3 sequence is CASRFAAGGPYNEQFF. The DNA of the CDR3 is TGTGCCAGCAGGTTCGCAGCGGGGGGCCCCTACAATGAGCAGTTCTTC. This chain uses TRBV5-8 with TRBJ2-1; 9 bases line up with TRBD2. This CDR3 has 16 amino acids. Germline V gene lookup returns CDR1 SGHTS and CDR2 YDEGEE. The trim removed 5 bases at V and 2 bases at J, leaving 8 bases unmatched.

The genes are TRBV7-8 and TRBJ1-5; 7 bases align to TRBD1. Germline lookup yields CDR1 SGHVS and CDR2 FQNEAQ. V gave up 1 base and J gave up 2 bases; unmatched junction bases: 5. The CDR3 has 16 residues. The CDR3 nucleotides are TGTGCCAGCAGCTTAGATATCGGACAGGGCAATCAGCCCCAGCATTTT. Translating it yields CASSLDIGQGNQPQHF.

This chain joins TRBV5-1 and TRBJ2-1; possible D gene TRBD1, 6 bases. Between the trimmed V and J ends, which lost 4 bases and 3 bases, there was a span of 14 bases. This CDR3 contains 15 residues. In germline, CDR1 is SGHRS, CDR2 YFSETQ. The CDR3 DNA is TGCGCCAGCAGCCTCAGGGGTGGTTTCTACAATGAGCAGTTCTTC. Protein: CASSLRGGFYNEQFF.

The chain carries TRBV2 and TRBJ1-1; maybe TRBD1 (5 bases). The germline V and J ends were trimmed by 8 bases and 5 bases, with 21 bases remaining between them. Per the germline V gene, CDR1 is SNHLY and CDR2 is FYNNEI. The CDR3 runs 15 residues. The CDR3 DNA reads as TGTGCCAGCTCCCCCCCCGAGGGACTCGGGACTGAAGCTTTCTTT. Translating gives CASSPPEGLGTEAFF.

The rearrangement uses TRBV19 and TRBJ2-3; weak D call: TRBD1 (6 bases). CDR1 LNHDA and CDR2 SQIVND come from the germline V gene (reference sequence). V dropped 2 bases and J dropped 2 bases, with 11 bases sitting between them. CDR3 length: 15 residues. The CDR3 coding sequence is TGTGCCAGTAGTATACAGGGGAGCCTCACAGATACGCAGTATTTT. Protein sequence: CASSIQGSLTDTQYF.

This chain uses TRBV28 with TRBJ1-4, with TRBD1 matching 9 bases. The CDR3 totals 18 residues. V gave up 2 bases and J gave up 1 base; unmatched junction bases: 8. Per the germline V gene, CDR1 is MDHEN and CDR2 is SYDVKM. Here the CDR3 reads CASSLRPGQGGTNEKLFF. Written as DNA, the CDR3 is TGTGCCAGCAGTTTACGGCCGGGACAGGGTGGAACTAATGAAAAACTGTTTTTT.

The chain employs TRBV4-1 and TRBJ2-7; maybe TRBD2 (5 bases). With 1 base removed from V and 3 bases from J, the gap between germline ends came to 13 bases. The CDR3 totals 15 residues. Germline assignment: CDR1 MGHRA and CDR2 YSYEKL. The CDR3 reads CASSQGPAESYEQYF. CDR3 sequence (DNA): TGCGCCAGCAGCCAAGGACCAGCGGAGAGCTACGAGCAGTACTTC.

This rearrangement joins TRBV11-2 to TRBJ2-7; the match to TRBD2 covers 7 bases. CDR1 is SGHAT and CDR2 is FQNNGV in the germline V gene. The CDR3 runs to 12 residues. J gave up 7 bases and V 5 bases, and 5 bases lay outside the gene matches. This CDR3 is CASSELAWEQYF. DNA for the CDR3: TGTGCCAGCAGCGAACTAGCGTGGGAGCAGTACTTC.

The V and J genes are TRBV7-2 and TRBJ1-2; 7 bases are a match to TRBD1. Losses at the gene ends were 6 bases for V and 4 bases for J; bases not matched to a gene: 11. The CDR3 is 15 residues long. Per the germline V gene, CDR1 is SGHTA and CDR2 is FQGNSA. CDR3 in DNA: TGTGCCAGCAGGGTGTCTCCGGGACAGATCTATGGCTACACCTTC. Encoded protein: CASRVSPGQIYGYTF. The full variable domain, its missing parts supplied by reference TRBV7-2 and TRBJ1-2, is GAGVSQSPSNKVTEKGKDVELRCDPISGHTALYWYRQSLGQGLEFLIYFQGNSAPDKSGLPSDRFSAERTGGSVSTLTIQRTQQEDSAVYLCASRVSPGQIYGYTFGSGTRLTVV.